Shown below are 4 T cell receptor beta chains from a single sample sequenced in a study of cytomegalovirus exposure and HLA in healthy donors. The PCR made use of 60 Vbeta and 13 Jbeta primers. Clones were read by immunoSEQ multiplex PCR, and TCRdb kept only the in-frame ones, dropping some. The sample includes tens of thousands of clones, just over 65% of them seen just once. The material sequenced was PBMCs. These receptors were collected from a man aged 25 to 40 in good health and CMV-seronegative.

This clone has more than one count but fewer than ten. The chain combines TRBV4-1 with TRBJ1-4, with 8 bases that match TRBD1. The V and J ends lost 2 bases and 5 bases, in that order; junction bases with no gene match: 4. Germline CDR1 is MGHRA and CDR2 is YSYEKL. This CDR3 has 15 amino acids. The CDR3 DNA follows: TGCGCCAGCAGCCAATCGGGACAGGCAAATGAAAAACTGTTTTTT. It specifies CASSQSGQANEKLFF.

The chain joins TRBV2 to TRBJ1-1; weak D call: TRBD1 (5 bases). CDR3 length equals 14 residues. With 2 bases removed from V and 0 bases from J, the gap between germline ends came to 7 bases. Per germline, CDR1 SNHLY and CDR2 FYNNEI. CDR3 region: CASSETGMNTEAFF. The DNA of the CDR3 is TGTGCCAGCAGTGAAACAGGCATGAACACTGAAGCTTTCTTT. Combining the CDR3 with reference TRBV2 and TRBJ1-1 gives the whole variable domain EPEVTQTPSHQVTQMGQEVILRCVPISNHLYFYWYRQILGQKVEFLVSFYNNEISEKSEIFDDQFSVERPDGSNFTLKIRSTKLEDSAMYFCASSETGMNTEAFFGQGTRLTVV.

The V gene is TRBV6-6, the J gene TRBJ2-7; 11 positions agree with TRBD2. The CDR3 totals 14 residues. Trimming at V came to 2 bases and at J to 4 bases, leaving 1 base not matched to a gene. The germline V gene has CDR1 MNHNY and CDR2 SVGAGI (reference sequence). This CDR3 is CASSYRLAGYEQYF. The CDR3, as DNA: TGTGCCAGCAGTTACCGACTAGCGGGGTACGAGCAGTACTTC.

This clone was counted only a few times. J is TRBJ2-7 and V is TRBV4-3, with 10 bases that match TRBD1. Germline V gives CDR1 LGHNA, CDR2 YSLEER. V lost 8 bases to trimming and J lost 3 bases; unmatched junction nucleotides: 13. This CDR3 contains 16 residues. This CDR3 is CASRFSGTGELYEQYF. CDR3 in DNA: TGCGCCAGCCGATTCTCCGGGACAGGGGAACTCTACGAGCAGTACTTC.